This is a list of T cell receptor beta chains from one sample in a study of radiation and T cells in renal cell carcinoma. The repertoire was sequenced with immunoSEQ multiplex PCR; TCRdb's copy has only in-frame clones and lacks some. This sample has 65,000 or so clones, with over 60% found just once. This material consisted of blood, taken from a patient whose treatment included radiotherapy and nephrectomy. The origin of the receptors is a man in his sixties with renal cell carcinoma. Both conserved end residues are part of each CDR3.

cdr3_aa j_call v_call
CASSLVRGGFTNEQFF TRBJ2-1 TRBV5-4
CASSSSSNTEAFF TRBJ1-1 TRBV9
CASSLAGYSNQPQHF TRBJ1-5 TRBV27
CASSPDGVRFFYGYTF TRBJ1-2 TRBV7-2
CASSQDLRGEQFF TRBJ2-1 TRBV14
CASRSRGDAQYF TRBJ2-3 TRBV7-9
CASRKDRGSNQPQHF TRBJ1-5 TRBV10-1
CASSSPPGRSSGANVLTF TRBJ2-6 TRBV11-3
CASSQDTGTGGPEAFF TRBJ1-1 TRBV4-3
CASTVTTGGFNYGYTF TRBJ1-2 TRBV6-6
CASSDGISGRGNNEQFF TRBJ2-1 TRBV6-1
CASSFGGAAEAFF TRBJ1-1 TRBV7-2
CASSIGPARAQGLFF TRBJ1-4 TRBV19
CASSRGLAGGDNEQFF TRBJ2-1 TRBV4-1
CASSSPFQGAEAFF TRBJ1-1 TRBV11-2
CASSLPAGGPFAPQHF TRBJ1-5 TRBV27
CASREETQYF TRBJ2-5 TRBV2
CASSQVLAGGPSYEQYF TRBJ2-7 TRBV4-1
CASSPPARNTEAFF TRBJ1-1 TRBV18
CASSPGGPTEAFF TRBJ1-1 TRBV5-4
CASSQDTGTANQPQHF TRBJ1-5 TRBV4-2
CAWSGGNNSPLHF TRBJ1-6 TRBV30
CASSSSERGGPTGELFF TRBJ2-2 TRBV11-3
CASSLGQGMAWGRHTF TRBJ1-2 TRBV7-9
CASSSYGLAGGSSYNEQFF TRBJ2-1 TRBV19
CATWEGPSTDTQYF TRBJ2-3 TRBV6-1
CAIKPKCGTLSSCGYTF TRBJ1-2 TRBV21-1
CASSLSDRNTEAFF TRBJ1-1 TRBV7-9
CATLTRDF TRBJ2-3 TRBV7-9
CAWSGGGAQETQYF TRBJ2-5 TRBV30